This T cell receptor (beta chain) was recorded in a study of control samples from healthy donors and cancer patients. The V end lost 0 bases, the J end lost 4 bases, and 21 bases lay between the germline ends. The germline CDR1 and CDR2 sequences are MNHNS and SASEGT. This CDR3 comprises 18 residues. TCRdb's copy holds only in-frame clones and misses some; the assay was immunoSEQ multiplex PCR. The sample shows roughly 170,000 clones, roughly 88% of them seen only once. The receptor's source is a woman in her twenties or thirties in good health. The sequencing sample was made of blood. The chain uses TRBV6-1 and TRBJ1-1; D might be TRBD1 (6 bases). CDR3 loop: CASSEAMAQGYFLTEAFF. CDR3 sequence (DNA): TGTGCCAGCAGTGAAGCGATGGCACAGGGATATTTCCTCACTGAAGCTTTCTTT.